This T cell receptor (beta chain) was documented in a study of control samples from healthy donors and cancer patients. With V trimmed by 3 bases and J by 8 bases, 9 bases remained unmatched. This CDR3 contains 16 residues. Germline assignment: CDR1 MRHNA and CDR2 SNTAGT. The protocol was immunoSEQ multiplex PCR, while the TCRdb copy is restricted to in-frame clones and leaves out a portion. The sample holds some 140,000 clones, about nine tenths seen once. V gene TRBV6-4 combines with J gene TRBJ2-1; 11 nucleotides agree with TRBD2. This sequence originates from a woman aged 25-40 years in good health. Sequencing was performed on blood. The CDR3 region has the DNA TGTGCCAGCAGTGAAACTAGCGGGAGTCCCAGCGATGAGCAGTTCTTC. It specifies CASSETSGSPSDEQFF.